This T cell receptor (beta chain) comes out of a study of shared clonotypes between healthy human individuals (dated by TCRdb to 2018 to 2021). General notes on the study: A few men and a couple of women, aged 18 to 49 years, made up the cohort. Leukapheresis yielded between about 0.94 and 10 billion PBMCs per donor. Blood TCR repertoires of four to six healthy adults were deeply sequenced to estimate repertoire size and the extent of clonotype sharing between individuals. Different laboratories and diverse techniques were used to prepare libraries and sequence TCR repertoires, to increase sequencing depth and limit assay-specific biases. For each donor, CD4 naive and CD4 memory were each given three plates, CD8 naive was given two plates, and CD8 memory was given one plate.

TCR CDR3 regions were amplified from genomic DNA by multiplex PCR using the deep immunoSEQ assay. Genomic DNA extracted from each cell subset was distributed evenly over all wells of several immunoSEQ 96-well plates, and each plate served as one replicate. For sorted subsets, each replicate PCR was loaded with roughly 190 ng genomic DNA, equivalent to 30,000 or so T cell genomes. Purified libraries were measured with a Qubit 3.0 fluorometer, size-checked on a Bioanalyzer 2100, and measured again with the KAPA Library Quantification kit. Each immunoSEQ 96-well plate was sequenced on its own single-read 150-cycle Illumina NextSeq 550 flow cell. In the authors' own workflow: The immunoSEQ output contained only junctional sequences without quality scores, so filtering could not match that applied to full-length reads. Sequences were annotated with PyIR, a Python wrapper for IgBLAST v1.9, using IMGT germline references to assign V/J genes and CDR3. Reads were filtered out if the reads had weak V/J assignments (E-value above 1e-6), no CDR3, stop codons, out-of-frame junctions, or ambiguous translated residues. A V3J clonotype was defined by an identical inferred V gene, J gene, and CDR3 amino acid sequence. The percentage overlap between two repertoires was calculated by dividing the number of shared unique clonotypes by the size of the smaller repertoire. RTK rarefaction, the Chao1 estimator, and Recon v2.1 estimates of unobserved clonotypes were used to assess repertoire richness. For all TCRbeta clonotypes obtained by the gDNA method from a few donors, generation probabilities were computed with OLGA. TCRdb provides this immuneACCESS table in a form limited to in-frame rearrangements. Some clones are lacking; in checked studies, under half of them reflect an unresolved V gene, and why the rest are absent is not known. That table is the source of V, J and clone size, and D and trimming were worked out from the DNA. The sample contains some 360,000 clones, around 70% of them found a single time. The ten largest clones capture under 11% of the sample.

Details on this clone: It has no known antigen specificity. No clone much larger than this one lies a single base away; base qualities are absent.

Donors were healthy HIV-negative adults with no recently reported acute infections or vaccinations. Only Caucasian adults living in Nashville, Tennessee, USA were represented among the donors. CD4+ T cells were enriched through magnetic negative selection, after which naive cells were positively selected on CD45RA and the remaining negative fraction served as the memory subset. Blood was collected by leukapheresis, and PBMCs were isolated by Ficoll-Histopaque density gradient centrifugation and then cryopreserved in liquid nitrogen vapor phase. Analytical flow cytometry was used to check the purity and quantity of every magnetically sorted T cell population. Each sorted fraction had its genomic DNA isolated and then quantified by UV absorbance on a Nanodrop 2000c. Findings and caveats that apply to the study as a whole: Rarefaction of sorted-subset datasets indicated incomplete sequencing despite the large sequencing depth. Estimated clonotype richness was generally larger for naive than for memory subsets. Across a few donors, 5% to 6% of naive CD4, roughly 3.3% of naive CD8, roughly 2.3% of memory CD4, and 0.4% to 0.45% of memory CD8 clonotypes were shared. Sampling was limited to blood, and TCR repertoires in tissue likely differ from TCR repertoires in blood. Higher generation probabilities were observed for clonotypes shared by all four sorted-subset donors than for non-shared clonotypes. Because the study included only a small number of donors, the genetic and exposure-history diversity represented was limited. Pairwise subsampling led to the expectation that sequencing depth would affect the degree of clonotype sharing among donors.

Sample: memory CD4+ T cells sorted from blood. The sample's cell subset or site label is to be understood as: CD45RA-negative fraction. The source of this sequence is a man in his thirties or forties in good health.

In nucleotide form, the sequence is TGTGCCAGCAGCTCGGGTGTTTTCGGCAATCAGCCCCAGCATTTT. This sequence encodes CASSSGVFGNQPQHF. The receptor chain draws on TRBV7-2 and TRBJ1-5; the D gene remains uncertain. The junction carries 12 bases between V and J, which are trimmed by 4 bases and 2 bases respectively. The germline V gene sets CDR1 to SGHTA and CDR2 to FQGNSA. The CDR3, cysteine through phenylalanine, is 15 amino acids long. CDR3 DNA is the only sequence kept; it has 45 bases, read in frame from the first base.